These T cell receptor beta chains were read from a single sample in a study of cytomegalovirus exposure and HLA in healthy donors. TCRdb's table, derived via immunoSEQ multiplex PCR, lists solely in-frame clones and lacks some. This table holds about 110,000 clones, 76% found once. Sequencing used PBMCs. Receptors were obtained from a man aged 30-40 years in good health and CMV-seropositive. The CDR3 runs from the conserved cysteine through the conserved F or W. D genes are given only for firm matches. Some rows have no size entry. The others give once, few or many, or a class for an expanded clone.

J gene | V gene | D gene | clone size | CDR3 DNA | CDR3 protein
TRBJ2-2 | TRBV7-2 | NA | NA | TGTGCCAGCAGCGCAGACACCGGGGAGCTGTTTTTT | CASSADTGELFF
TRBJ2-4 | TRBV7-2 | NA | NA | TGTGCCAGCAGTCGCGGAACAGGCTACTTAGCCAAAAACATTCAGTACTTC | CASSRGTGYLAKNIQYF
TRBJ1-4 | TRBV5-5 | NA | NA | TGTGCCAGCAGCCTGCGGACAGACAGGGAAAAACTGTTTTTT | CASSLRTDREKLFF
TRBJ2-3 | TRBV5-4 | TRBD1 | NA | TGTGCCAGCAGCTTGCGGGGACAGGATACGCAGTATTTT | CASSLRGQDTQYF
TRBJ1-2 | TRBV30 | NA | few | TGTGCCTGGAGTACAGCCTGGGACTATGGCTACACCTTC | CAWSTAWDYGYTF
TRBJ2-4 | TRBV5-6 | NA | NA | TGTGCCAGCAGCTTGGGACAAGAAAACATTCAGTACTTC | CASSLGQENIQYF
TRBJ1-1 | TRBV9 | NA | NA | TGTGCCAGCAGCGTAGCTCCAGCGATAAACACTGAAGCTTTCTTT | CASSVAPAINTEAFF
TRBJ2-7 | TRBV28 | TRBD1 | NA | TGTGCCAGCACCCGGGACAGGGGGCGCTACGAGCAGTACTTC | CASTRDRGRYEQYF
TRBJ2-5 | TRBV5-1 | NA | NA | TGCGCCAGCAGCTTGGATACAGGCGGCCAAGAGACCCAGTACTTC | CASSLDTGGQETQYF
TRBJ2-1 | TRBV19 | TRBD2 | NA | TGTGCCAGTAGTATAGCCCGGGGGGGGGACCCGGAGCAGTTCTTC | CASSIARGGDPEQFF
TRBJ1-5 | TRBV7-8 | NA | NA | TGTGCCAGCAGCCATTGGACAGTAAATAGCAATCAGCCCCAGCATTTT | CASSHWTVNSNQPQHF
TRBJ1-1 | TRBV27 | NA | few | TGTGCCAGCACCCCAGGCGGGGGGTATAACACTGAAGCTTTCTTT | CASTPGGGYNTEAFF
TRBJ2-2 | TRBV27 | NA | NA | TGTGCCAGCAGTCCTCAGGGAACCGGGGAGCTGTTTTTT | CASSPQGTGELFF
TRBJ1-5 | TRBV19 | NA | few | TGTGCCAGTGAGCAGACAGCCTACAATCAGCCCCAGCATTTT | CASEQTAYNQPQHF
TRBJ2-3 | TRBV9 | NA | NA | TGTGCCAGCAGCGGACTACGAAATACGCAGTATTTT | CASSGLRNTQYF
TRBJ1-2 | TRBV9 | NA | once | TGTGCCAGCAGCGTCGGAGTACTAGACTATGGCTACACCTTC | CASSVGVLDYGYTF
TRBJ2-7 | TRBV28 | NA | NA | TGTGCCAGCAGTTTCCACAGTCCTTCGTACGAGCAGTACTTC | CASSFHSPSYEQYF
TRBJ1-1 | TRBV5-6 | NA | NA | TGTGCCAGCAGCCTCCTCTTCAGGGTACGGACCACTGAAGCTTTCTTT | CASSLLFRVRTTEAFF
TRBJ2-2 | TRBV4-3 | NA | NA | TGCGCCAGCAGCCATTCGGGACTGACCAACACCGGGGAGCTGTTTTTT | CASSHSGLTNTGELFF
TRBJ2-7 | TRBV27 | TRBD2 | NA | TGTGCCAGCAGTTCCCCCGGGGCGGGGGGTTCCCGCTCCTACGAGCAGTACTTC | CASSSPGAGGSRSYEQYF
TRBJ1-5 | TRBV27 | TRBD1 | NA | TGTGCCAGCAGCAGTACAGGGGTTCAGCCCCAGCATTTT | CASSSTGVQPQHF
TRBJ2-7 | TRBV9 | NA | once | TGTGCCAGCAGCCTTCTGGCAGGGTCCTACGAGCAGTACTTC | CASSLLAGSYEQYF
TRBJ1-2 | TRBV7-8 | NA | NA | TGTGCCAGCAGCTTACCCTCCCAAGCACGGCTGACTCAGAGGGCTAACTATGGCTACACCTTC | CASSLPSQARLTQRANYGYTF
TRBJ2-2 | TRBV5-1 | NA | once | TGCGCCAGCAGCAACTCACCGGTCCCGGGCACCGGGGAGCTGTTTTTT | CASSNSPVPGTGELFF
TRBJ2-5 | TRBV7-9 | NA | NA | TGTGCCAGCAGCCCCACCGGACAGCCGGAGACCCAGTACTTC | CASSPTGQPETQYF
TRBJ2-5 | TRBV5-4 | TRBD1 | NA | TGTGCCAGCAGCGGGACAGCCGGGGAGTACTTC | CASSGTAGEYF
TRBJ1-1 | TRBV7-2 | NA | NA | TGTGCCAGCAGCTTAGAATACGGGATCCGGTCGAACACTGAAGCTTTCTTT | CASSLEYGIRSNTEAFF
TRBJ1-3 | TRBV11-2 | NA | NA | TGTGCCAGCAGCTTTACTCCTAGCTCTGGAAACACCATATATTTT | CASSFTPSSGNTIYF
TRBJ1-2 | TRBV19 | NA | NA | TGTGCCAGTAGGACGGGGGGAAACTATGGCTACACCTTC | CASRTGGNYGYTF
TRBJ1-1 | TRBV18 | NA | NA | TGTGCCAGCTCACCACAGGGGTCCTCTCCTGAAGCTTTCTTT | CASSPQGSSPEAFF
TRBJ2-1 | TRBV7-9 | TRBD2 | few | TGTGCCAGCAGCACGGGACTAGCGGGCGTCGGTGAGCAGTTCTTC | CASSTGLAGVGEQFF
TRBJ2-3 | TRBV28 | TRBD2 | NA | TGTGCCAGCTCTAAGGGCGGGGGTGGGTATACGCAGTATTTT | CASSKGGGGYTQYF
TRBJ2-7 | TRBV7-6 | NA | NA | TGTGCCAGCAGCTCCTCTTCAAGCGGCGTTTCCTACGAGCAGTACTTC | CASSSSSSGVSYEQYF
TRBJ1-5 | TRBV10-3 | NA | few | TGTGCCATCAGCGCCGGCAGGGCGGATCAGCCCCAGCATTTT | CAISAGRADQPQHF
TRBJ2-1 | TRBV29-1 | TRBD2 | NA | TGCAGCGTTGGGGGCGGGGGGACCTACAATGAGCAGTTCTTC | CSVGGGGTYNEQFF
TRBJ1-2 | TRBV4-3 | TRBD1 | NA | TGCGCCAGCAGCCTGGACAGGGCTGGCTACACCTTC | CASSLDRAGYTF
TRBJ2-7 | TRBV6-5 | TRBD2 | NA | TGTGCCAGCAGACGGACTAGCGATAGCTCCTACGAGCAGTACTTC | CASRRTSDSSYEQYF
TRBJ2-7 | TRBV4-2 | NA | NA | TGTGCCAGCAGCCAAGACATCAGGGGCTCCTACGAGCAGTACTTC | CASSQDIRGSYEQYF
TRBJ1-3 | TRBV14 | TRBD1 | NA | TGTGCCAGCAGGAGTACAGGGGCGGGAAACACCATATATTTT | CASRSTGAGNTIYF
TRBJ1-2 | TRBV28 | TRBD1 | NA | TGTGCCAGCAGTTGGGGACAGGACCACTATGGCTACACCTTC | CASSWGQDHYGYTF
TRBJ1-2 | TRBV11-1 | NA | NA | TGTGCCAGCAGCCGGGGGTTCTATGGCTACACCTTC | CASSRGFYGYTF
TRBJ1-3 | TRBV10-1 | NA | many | TGCGCCAGCAGTGGGGGTATGGCAGGGCGCGTTGGAAACACCATATATTTT | CASSGGMAGRVGNTIYF
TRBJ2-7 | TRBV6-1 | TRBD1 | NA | TGTGCCAGCGACAGGGAGAAATCCTACGAGCAGTACTTC | CASDREKSYEQYF
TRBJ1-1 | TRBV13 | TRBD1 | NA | TGTGCCAGCAGTTCCAGGGGGCGATACACTGAAGCTTTCTTT | CASSSRGRYTEAFF
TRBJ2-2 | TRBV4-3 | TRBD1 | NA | TGCGCCAGCAGCCCCGACCGAGGGGGCGACACCGGGGAGCTGTTTTTT | CASSPDRGGDTGELFF
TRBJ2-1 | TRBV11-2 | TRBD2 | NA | TGTGCCAGCAGCATCCTAGCGGGGGGGCTTGGTGAGCAGTTCTTC | CASSILAGGLGEQFF
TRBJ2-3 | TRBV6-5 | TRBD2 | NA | TGTGCCAGCGCCCTCGCGGGGGGGGGCTTAGATACGCAGTATTTT | CASALAGGGLDTQYF
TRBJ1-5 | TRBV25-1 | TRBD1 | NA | TGTGCCAGCAGTGGAGACAGGGTTTCTCAGCCCCAGCATTTT | CASSGDRVSQPQHF
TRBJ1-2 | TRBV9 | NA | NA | TGTGCCAGCAGCCCGAGAGGCCAACAGGGTAGAGATGGCTACACCTTC | CASSPRGQQGRDGYTF